This is a list of T cell receptor beta chains from one sample in a study of blood T cells in healthy people across ages. Each CDR3 protein is one row after TCRdb ran MiXCR on the 5' RACE reads. This sample has hundreds of thousands of distinct CDR3 sequences, with 58% found just once. What was sequenced was blood. These receptors came from a man between 25 and 39 years old in good health. Each CDR3 is given with its conserved first and last residue. The order of the fields is V gene, D gene, clone size, J gene, CDR3 protein, CDR3 DNA. A D gene is named only where the DNA matches it firmly. Part of the rows lack a size; the others show once, few, many or a class for expanded clones.

TRBV7-2	TRBD2	.	TRBJ2-5	CASSLVAGIGETQYF	TGTGCCAGCAGCTTAGTAGCGGGAATTGGGGAGACCCAGTACTTC
TRBV28	TRBD2	.	TRBJ2-7	CASYPERLAGRPYEQYF	TGTGCCAGCTATCCTGAGAGACTAGCGGGAAGACCCTACGAGCAGTACTTC
TRBV30	TRBD1	.	TRBJ1-1	CAWSFGQGMNTEAFF	TGTGCCTGGAGTTTTGGACAGGGGATGAACACTGAAGCTTTCTTT
TRBV7-9	TRBD1	.	TRBJ2-7	CASNLWPGQGIDEQYF	TGTGCCAGCAACCTATGGCCGGGACAGGGAATCGACGAGCAGTACTTC
TRBV20-1	TRBD2	.	TRBJ2-3	CSPLGGGGRDTQYF	TGCAGTCCCCTCGGAGGAGGCGGGAGGGATACGCAGTATTTT
TRBV7-2	.	.	TRBJ2-3	CASSLAHRQGTDTQYF	TGTGCCAGCAGCTTAGCGCACAGACAGGGCACAGATACGCAGTATTTT
TRBV6-6	.	.	TRBJ2-5	CAIRGGRETQYF	TGTGCCATCAGGGGTGGGAGGGAGACCCAGTACTTC
TRBV7-2	TRBD2	.	TRBJ2-1	CASSGAGGPVQEQFF	TGTGCCAGCAGCGGAGCGGGAGGGCCAGTCCAAGAGCAGTTCTTC
TRBV13	TRBD2	.	TRBJ2-1	CASSTLPLAGGVDEQFF	TGTGCCAGCAGCACCCTCCCACTAGCGGGGGGAGTTGATGAGCAGTTCTTC
TRBV28	.	few	TRBJ2-7	CASGNGVLDEQYF	TGTGCCAGCGGAAACGGGGTTCTCGACGAGCAGTACTTC
TRBV19	.	.	TRBJ1-5	CASSIAVFSNQPQHF	TGTGCCAGTAGTATTGCCGTATTCAGCAATCAGCCCCAGCATTTT
TRBV4-1	.	.	TRBJ2-5	CASSNQALRETQYF	TGCGCCAGCAGTAACCAGGCCCTGCGGGAGACCCAGTACTTC
TRBV20-1	.	.	TRBJ2-1	CSARDSGPLSYNEQFF	TGCAGTGCTAGAGATAGTGGGCCCCTCTCCTACAATGAGCAGTTCTTC
TRBV7-2	.	few	TRBJ2-5	CASSLVGQRETQYF	TGTGCCAGCAGCTTAGTTGGCCAGAGAGAGACCCAGTACTTC
TRBV11-2	.	few	TRBJ2-7	CASSQPSYEQYF	TGTGCCAGCAGCCAACCTAGCTACGAGCAGTACTTC
TRBV7-2	.	few	TRBJ2-1	CASSLGHGEQFF	TGTGCCAGCAGCTTAGGTCACGGTGAGCAGTTCTTC
TRBV29-1	.	.	TRBJ1-2	CSGGAGISYGYTF	TGCAGCGGGGGAGCCGGCATATCCTATGGCTACACCTTC